What follows is one TCR beta chain and its context. Assay: immunoSEQ multiplex PCR; the TCRdb copy retains only in-frame clones and omits some. The table has roughly 500,000 clones, 80% to 90% seen once; the top ten hold approximately 3%. The sample belongs to a study of blood T cell repertoires in COVID-19. V was clipped by 0 bases and J by 2 bases, with 13 bases between them. This CDR3 comprises 15 residues. Germline CDR1 GTSNPN, CDR2 SVGIG (reference sequence). The chain uses TRBV30 and TRBJ2-5, with a weak D call TRBD1 (5 bases). This TCR came from a human donor in a cohort sampled during active COVID-19. Sequenced material: peripheral blood. CDR3 DNA: TGTGCCTGGAGTGTATCAAGACAGTTACAAGAGACCCAGTACTTC. It yields the protein CAWSVSRQLQETQYF.